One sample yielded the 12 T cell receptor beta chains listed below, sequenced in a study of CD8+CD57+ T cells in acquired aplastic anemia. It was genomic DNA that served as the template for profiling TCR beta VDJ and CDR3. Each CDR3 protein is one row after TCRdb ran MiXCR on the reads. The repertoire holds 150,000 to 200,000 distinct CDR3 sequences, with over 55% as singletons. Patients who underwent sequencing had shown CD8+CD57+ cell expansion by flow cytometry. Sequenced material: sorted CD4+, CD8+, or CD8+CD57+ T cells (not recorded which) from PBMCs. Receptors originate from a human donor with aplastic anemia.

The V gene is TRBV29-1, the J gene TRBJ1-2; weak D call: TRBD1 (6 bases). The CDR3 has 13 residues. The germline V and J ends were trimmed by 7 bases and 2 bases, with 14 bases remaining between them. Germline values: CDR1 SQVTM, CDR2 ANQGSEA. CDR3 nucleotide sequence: TGCAGCGCCCAGGGGAACCGGAACTATGGCTACACCTTC. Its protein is CSAQGNRNYGYTF. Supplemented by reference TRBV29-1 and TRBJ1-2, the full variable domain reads SAVISQKPSRDICQRGTSLTIQCQVDSQVTMMFWYRQQPGQSLTLIATANQGSEATYESGFVIDKFPISRPNLTFSTLTVSNMSPEDSSIYLCSAQGNRNYGYTFGSGTRLTVV.

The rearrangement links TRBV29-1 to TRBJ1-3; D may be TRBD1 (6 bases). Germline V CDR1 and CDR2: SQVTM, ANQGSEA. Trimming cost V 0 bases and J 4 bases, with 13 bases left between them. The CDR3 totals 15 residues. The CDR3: CSVEDRQGQGNTIYF. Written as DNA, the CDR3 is TGCAGCGTTGAAGATAGGCAGGGGCAAGGAAACACCATATATTTT.

This CDR3 is CASSHVGQGILEQYF. CDR3 nucleotides: TGTGCCAGCAGCCACGTGGGACAGGGTATCCTCGAGCAGTACTTC. The chain recombines TRBV7-4 with TRBJ2-7; 9 bases map to TRBD1. The germline CDR1 and CDR2 sequences are SGHVT and SQSDAQ. The CDR3 contains 15 residues. Unmatched junction bases numbered 11, after V lost 5 bases and J lost 6 bases.

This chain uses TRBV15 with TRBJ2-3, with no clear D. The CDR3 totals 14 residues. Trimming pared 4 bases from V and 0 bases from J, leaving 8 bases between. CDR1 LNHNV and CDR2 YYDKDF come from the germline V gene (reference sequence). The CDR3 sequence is CATSIPGSTDTQYF. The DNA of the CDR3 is TGTGCCACCAGCATACCTGGAAGCACAGATACGCAGTATTTT.

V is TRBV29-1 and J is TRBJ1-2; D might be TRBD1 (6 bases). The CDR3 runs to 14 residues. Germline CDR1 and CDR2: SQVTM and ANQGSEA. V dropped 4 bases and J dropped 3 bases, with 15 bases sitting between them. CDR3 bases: TGCAGCGTTGTCGAGGGGGGGGCCGACTATGGCTACACCTTC. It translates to CSVVEGGADYGYTF. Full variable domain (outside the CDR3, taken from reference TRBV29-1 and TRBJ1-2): SAVISQKPSRDICQRGTSLTIQCQVDSQVTMMFWYRQQPGQSLTLIATANQGSEATYESGFVIDKFPISRPNLTFSTLTVSNMSPEDSSIYLCSVVEGGADYGYTFGSGTRLTVV.

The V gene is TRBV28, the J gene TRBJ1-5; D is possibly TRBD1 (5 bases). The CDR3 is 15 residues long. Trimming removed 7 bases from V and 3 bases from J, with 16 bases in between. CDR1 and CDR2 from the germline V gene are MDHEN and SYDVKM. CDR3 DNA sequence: TGTGCCAGCACTCCCGTCCGGGACCCCAATCAGCCCCAGCATTTT. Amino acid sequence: CASTPVRDPNQPQHF.

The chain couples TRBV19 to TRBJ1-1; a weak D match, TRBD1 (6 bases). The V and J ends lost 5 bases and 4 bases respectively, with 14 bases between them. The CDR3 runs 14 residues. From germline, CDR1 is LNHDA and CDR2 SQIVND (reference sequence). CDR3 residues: CASSPPGTPTEAFF. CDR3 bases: TGTGCCAGTAGTCCTCCGGGGACACCCACTGAAGCTTTCTTT.

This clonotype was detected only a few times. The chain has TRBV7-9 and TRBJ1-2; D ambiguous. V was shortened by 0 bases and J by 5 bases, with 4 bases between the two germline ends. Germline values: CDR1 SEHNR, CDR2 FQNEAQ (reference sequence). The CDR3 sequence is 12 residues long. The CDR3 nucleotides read TGTGCCAGCAGCTTAGCTACATATGGCTACACCTTC. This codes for CASSLATYGYTF.

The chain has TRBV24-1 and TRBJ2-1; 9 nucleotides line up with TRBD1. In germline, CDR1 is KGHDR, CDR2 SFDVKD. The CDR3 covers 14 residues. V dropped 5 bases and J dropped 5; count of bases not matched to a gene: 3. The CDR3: CATSAGQGNNEQFF. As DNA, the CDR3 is TGTGCCACCAGTGCGGGACAGGGTAACAATGAGCAGTTCTTC.

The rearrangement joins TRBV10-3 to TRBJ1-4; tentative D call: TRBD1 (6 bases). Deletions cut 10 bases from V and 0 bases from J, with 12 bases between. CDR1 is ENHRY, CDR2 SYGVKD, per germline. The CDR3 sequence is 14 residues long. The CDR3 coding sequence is TGTGCCACCCTGGACAGTACAACTAATGAAAAACTGTTTTTT. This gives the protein CATLDSTTNEKLFF.

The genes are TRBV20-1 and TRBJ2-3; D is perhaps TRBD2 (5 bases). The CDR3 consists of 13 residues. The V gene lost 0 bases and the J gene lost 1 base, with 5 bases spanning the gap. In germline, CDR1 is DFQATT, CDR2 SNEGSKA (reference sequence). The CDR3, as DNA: TGCAGTGCTAGAGAGGAGGGCACAGATACGCAGTATTTT. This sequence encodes CSAREEGTDTQYF.

CDR3: CASSFVETQYF. The CDR3 nucleotides are TGTGCCAGCAGCTTCGTCGAGACCCAGTACTTC. The rearrangement uses TRBV7-9 and TRBJ2-5; D remains ambiguous. Germline V gene lookup returns CDR1 SEHNR and CDR2 FQNEAQ (reference sequence). Trimming took off 3 bases at V and 5 bases at J, with 4 bases between the two ends. The CDR3 runs 11 residues.